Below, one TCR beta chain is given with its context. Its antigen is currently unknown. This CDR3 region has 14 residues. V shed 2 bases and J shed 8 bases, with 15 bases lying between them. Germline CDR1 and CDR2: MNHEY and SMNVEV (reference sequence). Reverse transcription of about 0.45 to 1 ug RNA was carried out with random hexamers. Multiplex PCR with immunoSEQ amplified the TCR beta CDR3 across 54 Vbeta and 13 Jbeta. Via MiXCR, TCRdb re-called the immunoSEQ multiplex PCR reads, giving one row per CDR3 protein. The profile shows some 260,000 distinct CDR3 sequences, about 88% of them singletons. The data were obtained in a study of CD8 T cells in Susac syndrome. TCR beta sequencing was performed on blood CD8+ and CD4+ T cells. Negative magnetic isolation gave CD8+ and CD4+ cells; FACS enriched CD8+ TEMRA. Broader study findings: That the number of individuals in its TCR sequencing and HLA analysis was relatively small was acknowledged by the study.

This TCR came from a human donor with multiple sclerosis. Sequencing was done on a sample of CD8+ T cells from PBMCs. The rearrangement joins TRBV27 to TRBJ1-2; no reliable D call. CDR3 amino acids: CASSLNPSVLGYTF. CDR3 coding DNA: TGTGCCAGCAGTTTAAACCCTAGCGTCCTAGGCTACACCTTC.